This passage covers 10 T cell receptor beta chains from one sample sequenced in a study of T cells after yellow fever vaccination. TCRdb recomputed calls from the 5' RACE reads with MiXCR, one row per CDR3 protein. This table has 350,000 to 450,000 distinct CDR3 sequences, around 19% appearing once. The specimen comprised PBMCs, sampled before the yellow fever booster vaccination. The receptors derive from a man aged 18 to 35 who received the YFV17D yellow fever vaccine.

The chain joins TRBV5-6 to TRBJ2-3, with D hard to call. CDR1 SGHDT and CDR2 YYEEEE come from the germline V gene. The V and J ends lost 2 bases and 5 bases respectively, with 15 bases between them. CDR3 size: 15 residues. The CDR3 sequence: CASSFVVGFGDTQYF. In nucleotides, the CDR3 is TGTGCCAGCAGCTTTGTAGTCGGCTTCGGAGATACGCAGTATTTT.

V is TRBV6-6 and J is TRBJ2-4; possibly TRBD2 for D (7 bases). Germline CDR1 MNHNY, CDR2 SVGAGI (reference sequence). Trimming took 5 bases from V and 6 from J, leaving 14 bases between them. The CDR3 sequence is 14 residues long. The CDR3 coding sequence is TGTGCCAGCAGTCCTCTAGGGGGGGCAAACATTCAGTACTTC. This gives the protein CASSPLGGANIQYF.

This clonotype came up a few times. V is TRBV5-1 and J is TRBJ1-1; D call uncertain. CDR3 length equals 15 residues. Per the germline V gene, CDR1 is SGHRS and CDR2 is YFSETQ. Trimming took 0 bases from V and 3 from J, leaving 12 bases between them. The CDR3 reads CASSLGTGRDTEAFF. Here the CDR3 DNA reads TGCGCCAGCAGCTTGGGGACCGGGAGGGACACTGAAGCTTTCTTT.

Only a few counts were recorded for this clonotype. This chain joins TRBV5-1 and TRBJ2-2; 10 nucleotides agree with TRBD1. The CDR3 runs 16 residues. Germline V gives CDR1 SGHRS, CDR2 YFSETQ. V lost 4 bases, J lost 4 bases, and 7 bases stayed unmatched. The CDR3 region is CASSLTGGAGTGELFF. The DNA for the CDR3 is TGCGCCAGCAGCCTGACAGGGGGCGCGGGCACCGGGGAGCTGTTTTTT. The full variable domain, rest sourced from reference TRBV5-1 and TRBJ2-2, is KAGVTQTPRYLIKTRGQQVTLSCSPISGHRSVSWYQQTPGQGLQFLFEYFSETQRNKGNFPGRFSGRQFSNSRSEMNVSTLELGDSALYLCASSLTGGAGTGELFFGEGSRLTVL.

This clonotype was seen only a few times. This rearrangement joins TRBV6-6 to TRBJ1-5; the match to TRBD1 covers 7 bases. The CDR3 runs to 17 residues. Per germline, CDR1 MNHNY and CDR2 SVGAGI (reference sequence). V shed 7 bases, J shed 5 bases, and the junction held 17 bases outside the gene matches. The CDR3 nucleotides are TGTGCCAGCATTCTCGTATCCGCGGCAGGGGGATATCAGCCCCAGCATTTT. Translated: CASILVSAAGGYQPQHF.

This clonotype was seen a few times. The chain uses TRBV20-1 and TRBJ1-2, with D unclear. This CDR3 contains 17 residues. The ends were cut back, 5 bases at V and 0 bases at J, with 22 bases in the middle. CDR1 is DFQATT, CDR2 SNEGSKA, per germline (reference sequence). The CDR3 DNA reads TGCAGTGCTTTCCCGGCCACCTCACCATCTCCTAACTATGGCTACACCTTC. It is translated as CSAFPATSPSPNYGYTF.

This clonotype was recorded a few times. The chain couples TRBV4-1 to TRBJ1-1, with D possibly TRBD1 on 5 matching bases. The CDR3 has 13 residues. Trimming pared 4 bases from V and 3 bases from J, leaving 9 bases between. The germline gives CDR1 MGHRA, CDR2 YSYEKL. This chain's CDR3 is CASSPGGYTEAFF. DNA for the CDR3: TGCGCCAGCAGCCCCGGGGGGTACACTGAAGCTTTCTTT.

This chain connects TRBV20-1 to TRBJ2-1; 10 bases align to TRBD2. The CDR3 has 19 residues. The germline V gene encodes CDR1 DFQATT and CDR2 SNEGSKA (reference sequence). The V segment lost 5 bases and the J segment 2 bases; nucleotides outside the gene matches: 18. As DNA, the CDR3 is TGCAGTGCTGAGCCCCCTGGGAGCGGGGGGGCCGGTACCTACAATGAGCAGTTCTTC. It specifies CSAEPPGSGGAGTYNEQFF.

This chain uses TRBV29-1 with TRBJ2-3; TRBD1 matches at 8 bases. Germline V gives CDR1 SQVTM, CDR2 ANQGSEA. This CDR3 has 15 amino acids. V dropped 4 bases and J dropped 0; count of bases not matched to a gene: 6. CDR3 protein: CSVGFGQGSTDTQYF. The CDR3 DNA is TGCAGCGTTGGTTTCGGACAGGGAAGCACAGATACGCAGTATTTT.

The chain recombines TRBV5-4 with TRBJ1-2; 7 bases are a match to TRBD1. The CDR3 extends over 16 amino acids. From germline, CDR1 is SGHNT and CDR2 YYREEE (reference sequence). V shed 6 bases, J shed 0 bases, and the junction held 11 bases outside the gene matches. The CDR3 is CASILRGQAANYGYTF. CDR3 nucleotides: TGTGCCAGCATATTAAGAGGACAGGCCGCTAACTATGGCTACACCTTC.